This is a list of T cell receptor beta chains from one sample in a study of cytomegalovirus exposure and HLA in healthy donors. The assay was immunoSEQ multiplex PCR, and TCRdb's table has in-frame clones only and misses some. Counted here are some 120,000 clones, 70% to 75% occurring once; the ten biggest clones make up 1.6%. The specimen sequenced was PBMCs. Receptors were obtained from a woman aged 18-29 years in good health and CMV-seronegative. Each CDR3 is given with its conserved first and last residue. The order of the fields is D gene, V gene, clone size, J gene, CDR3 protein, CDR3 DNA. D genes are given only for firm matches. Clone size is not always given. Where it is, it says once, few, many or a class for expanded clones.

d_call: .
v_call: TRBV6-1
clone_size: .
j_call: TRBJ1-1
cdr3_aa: CATSLAIPDEAFF
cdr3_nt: TGTGCCACCAGCCTGGCCATACCAGATGAAGCTTTCTTT

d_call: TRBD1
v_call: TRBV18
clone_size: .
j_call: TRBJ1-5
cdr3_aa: CASSLKTGDQPQHF
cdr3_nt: TGTGCCAGCTCACTAAAAACAGGGGATCAGCCCCAGCATTTT

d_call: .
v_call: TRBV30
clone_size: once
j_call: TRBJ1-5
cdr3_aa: CAWRTGFEGQPQHF
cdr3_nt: TGTGCCTGGAGAACAGGGTTCGAGGGTCAGCCCCAGCATTTT

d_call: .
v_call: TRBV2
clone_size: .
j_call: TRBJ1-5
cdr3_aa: CASSESGQGMRQPQHF
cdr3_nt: TGTGCCAGCAGTGAAAGTGGGCAGGGGATGAGGCAGCCCCAGCATTTT

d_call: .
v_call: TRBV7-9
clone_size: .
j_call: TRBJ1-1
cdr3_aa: CASSTGQNTEAFF
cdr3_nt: TGTGCCAGCAGCACCGGACAGAACACTGAAGCTTTCTTT

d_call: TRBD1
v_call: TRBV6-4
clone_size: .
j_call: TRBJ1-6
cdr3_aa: CASSGLGQGNSPLHF
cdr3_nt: TGTGCCAGCAGTGGCCTAGGACAGGGGAATTCACCCCTCCACTTT

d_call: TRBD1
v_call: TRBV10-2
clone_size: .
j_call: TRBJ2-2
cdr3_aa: CASSDDLDRGPGELFF
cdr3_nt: TGCGCCAGCAGTGATGATTTGGACAGGGGCCCCGGGGAGCTGTTTTTT

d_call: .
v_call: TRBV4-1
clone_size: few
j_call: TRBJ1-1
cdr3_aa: CASSQERGYTTMNTEAFF
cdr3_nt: TGCGCCAGCAGCCAAGAAAGGGGGTATACCACCATGAACACTGAAGCTTTCTTT

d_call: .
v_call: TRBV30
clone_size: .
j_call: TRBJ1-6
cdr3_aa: CAWSGQAGSFSPLHF
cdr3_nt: TGTGCCTGGAGTGGGCAGGCCGGTAGTTTTTCACCCCTCCACTTT

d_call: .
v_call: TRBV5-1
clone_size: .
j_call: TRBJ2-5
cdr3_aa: CASSAQEETQYF
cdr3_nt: TGCGCCAGCAGCGCACAGGAAGAGACCCAGTACTTC

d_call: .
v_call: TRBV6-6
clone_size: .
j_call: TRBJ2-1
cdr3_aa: CASSYSRGSFNEQFF
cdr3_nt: TGTGCCAGCAGTTACTCTAGGGGTAGCTTCAATGAGCAGTTCTTC

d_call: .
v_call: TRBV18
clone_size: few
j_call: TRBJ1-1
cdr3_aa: CASSPFLPGSNTEAFF
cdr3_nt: TGTGCCAGCTCACCATTCCTCCCCGGGTCGAACACTGAAGCTTTCTTT

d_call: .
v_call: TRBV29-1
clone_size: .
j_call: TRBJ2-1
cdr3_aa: CSVRRQVAYNEQFF
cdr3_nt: TGCAGCGTTAGAAGACAGGTCGCGTACAATGAGCAGTTCTTC

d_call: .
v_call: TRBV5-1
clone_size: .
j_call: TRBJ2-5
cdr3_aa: CASSLGIAPSRSNQETQYF
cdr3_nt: TGCGCCAGCAGCTTAGGCATTGCACCCTCGAGGTCGAACCAAGAGACCCAGTACTTC

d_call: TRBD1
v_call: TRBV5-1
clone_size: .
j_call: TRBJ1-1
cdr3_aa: CASSLEGALAFF
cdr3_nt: TGCGCCAGCAGCTTGGAGGGGGCGCTGGCTTTCTTT

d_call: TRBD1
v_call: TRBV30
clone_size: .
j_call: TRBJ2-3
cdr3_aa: CAWRGVRDRGWGTLSDTQYF
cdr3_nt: TGTGCCTGGAGGGGGGTACGGGACAGGGGGTGGGGGACACTTTCAGATACGCAGTATTTT

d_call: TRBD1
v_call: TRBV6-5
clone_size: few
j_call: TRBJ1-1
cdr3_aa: CASSYLGQMNTEAFF
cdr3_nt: TGTGCCAGCAGTTACTTGGGACAGATGAACACTGAAGCTTTCTTT

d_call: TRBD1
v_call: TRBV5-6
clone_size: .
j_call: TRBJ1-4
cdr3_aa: CASSQLDRGATNEKLFF
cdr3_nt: TGTGCCAGCAGCCAGCTGGACAGGGGCGCAACTAATGAAAAACTGTTTTTT

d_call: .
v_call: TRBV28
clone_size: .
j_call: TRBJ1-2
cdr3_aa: CASSTGFYGYTF
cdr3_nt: TGTGCCAGCAGTACGGGTTTCTATGGCTACACCTTC

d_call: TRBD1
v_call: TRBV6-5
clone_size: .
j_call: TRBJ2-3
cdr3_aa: CASSPGTGRSDTQYF
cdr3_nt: TGTGCCAGCAGTCCCGGGACAGGGAGGTCGGATACGCAGTATTTT

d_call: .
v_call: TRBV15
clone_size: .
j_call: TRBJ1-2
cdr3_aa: CATSIKGQGGNKNYGYTF
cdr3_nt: TGTGCCACCAGCATAAAAGGTCAGGGAGGCAATAAGAACTATGGCTACACCTTC

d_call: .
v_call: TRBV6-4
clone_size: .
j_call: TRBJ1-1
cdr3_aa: CASSVHKNTEAFF
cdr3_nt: TGTGCCAGCAGTGTTCACAAGAACACTGAAGCTTTCTTT

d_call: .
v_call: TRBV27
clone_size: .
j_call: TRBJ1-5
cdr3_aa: CASSLSGRNQPQHF
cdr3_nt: TGTGCCAGCAGTTTATCTGGCCGAAACCAGCCCCAGCATTTT

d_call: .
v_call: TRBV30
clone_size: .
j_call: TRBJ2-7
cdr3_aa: CAWSGRTGSSYEQYF
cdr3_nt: TGTGCCTGGAGTGGGAGGACCGGGAGCTCCTACGAGCAGTACTTC

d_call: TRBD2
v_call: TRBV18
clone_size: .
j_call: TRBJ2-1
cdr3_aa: CASYPSGGQSSSYNEQFF
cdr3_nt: TGTGCCAGCTATCCTAGCGGGGGCCAATCGAGCTCCTACAATGAGCAGTTCTTC

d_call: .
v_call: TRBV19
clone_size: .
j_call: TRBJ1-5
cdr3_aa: CASRRTRGYQPQHF
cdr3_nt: TGTGCCAGTAGGCGGACAAGAGGCTATCAGCCCCAGCATTTT

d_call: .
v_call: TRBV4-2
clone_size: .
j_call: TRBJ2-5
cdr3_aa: CASSQQSGLRQETQYF
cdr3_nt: TGTGCCAGCAGCCAACAGTCGGGACTGCGACAAGAGACCCAGTACTTC

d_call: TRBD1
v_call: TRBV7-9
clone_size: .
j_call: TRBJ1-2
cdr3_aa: CASSAPTGGATKIYGYTF
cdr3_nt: TGTGCCAGCAGCGCCCCGACAGGGGGCGCGACCAAGATCTATGGCTACACCTTC

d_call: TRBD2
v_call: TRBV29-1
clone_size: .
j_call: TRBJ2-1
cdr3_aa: CSVDGLAGGLYAQFF
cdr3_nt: TGCAGCGTTGATGGGCTAGCGGGGGGCCTCTATGCGCAGTTCTTC

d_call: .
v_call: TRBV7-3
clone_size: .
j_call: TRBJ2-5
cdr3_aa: CASSVPGETQYF
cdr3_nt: TGTGCCAGCAGCGTTCCAGGAGAGACCCAGTACTTC

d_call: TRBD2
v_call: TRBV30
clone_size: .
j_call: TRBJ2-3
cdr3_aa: CAWSVLSGGISTDTQYF
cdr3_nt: TGTGCCTGGAGTGTACTTAGCGGGGGGATTAGCACAGATACGCAGTATTTT

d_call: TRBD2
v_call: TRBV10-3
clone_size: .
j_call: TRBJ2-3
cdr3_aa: CAISDFASGGDTQYF
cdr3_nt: TGTGCCATCAGTGATTTCGCTAGCGGGGGAGATACGCAGTATTTT

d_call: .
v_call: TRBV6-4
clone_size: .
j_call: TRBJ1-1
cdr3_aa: CAPDSHNTEAFF
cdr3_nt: TGTGCCCCGGACAGCCACAACACTGAAGCTTTCTTT

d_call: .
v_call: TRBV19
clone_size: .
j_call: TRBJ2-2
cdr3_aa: CASSKLANTGELFF
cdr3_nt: TGTGCCAGTAGTAAGCTAGCGAACACCGGGGAGCTGTTTTTT

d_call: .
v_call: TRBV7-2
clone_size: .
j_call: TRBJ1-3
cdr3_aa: CASSQGPDSGNTIYF
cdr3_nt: TGTGCCAGCAGCCAGGGGCCTGACTCTGGAAACACCATATATTTT

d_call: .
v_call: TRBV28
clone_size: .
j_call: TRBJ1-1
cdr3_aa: CASSLGGLDTEAFF
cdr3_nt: TGTGCCAGCAGTTTAGGAGGGTTGGACACTGAAGCTTTCTTT

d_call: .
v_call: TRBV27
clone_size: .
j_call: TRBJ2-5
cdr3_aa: CASSLLSGETQYF
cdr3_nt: TGTGCCAGCAGTTTATTATCAGGAGAGACCCAGTACTTC

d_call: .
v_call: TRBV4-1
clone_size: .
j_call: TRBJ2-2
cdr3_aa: CASSQDWAGGTTGELFF
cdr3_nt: TGCGCCAGCAGCCAAGATTGGGCAGGGGGGACCACCGGGGAGCTGTTTTTT

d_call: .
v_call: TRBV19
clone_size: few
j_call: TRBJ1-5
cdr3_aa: CASSIGQPNQPQHF
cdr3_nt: TGTGCCAGTAGTATTGGGCAGCCGAATCAGCCCCAGCATTTT

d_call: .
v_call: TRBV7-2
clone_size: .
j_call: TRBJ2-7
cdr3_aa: CASSLEELQFRREQYF
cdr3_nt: TGTGCCAGCAGCTTAGAGGAGCTACAGTTCCGGAGGGAGCAGTACTTC

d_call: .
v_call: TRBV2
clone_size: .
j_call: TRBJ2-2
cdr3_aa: CASSAQSGRLDTGELFF
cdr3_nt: TGTGCCAGCAGTGCCCAGAGCGGGCGCCTTGACACCGGGGAGCTGTTTTTT

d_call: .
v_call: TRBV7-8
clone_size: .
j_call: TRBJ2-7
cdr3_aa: CASSLEHGSYEQYF
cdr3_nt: TGTGCCAGCAGCTTAGAGCACGGCTCCTACGAGCAGTACTTC

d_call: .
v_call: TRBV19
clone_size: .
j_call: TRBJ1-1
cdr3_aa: CASSLQGSTEAFF
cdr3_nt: TGTGCCAGTAGCTTACAGGGTAGCACTGAAGCTTTCTTT

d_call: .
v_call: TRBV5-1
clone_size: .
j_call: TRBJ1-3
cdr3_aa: CASSLGTQIMGNTIYF
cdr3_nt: TGCGCCAGCAGCTTGGGGACTCAGATAATGGGAAACACCATATATTTT

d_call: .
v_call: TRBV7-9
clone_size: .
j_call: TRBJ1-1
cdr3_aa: CASRLGGGFQGAFF
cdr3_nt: TGTGCCAGCAGACTTGGGGGAGGGTTTCAAGGAGCTTTCTTT

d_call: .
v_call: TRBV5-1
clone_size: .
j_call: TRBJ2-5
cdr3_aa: CASSLGQPGETQYF
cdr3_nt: TGCGCCAGCAGCTTGGGACAGCCCGGAGAGACCCAGTACTTC

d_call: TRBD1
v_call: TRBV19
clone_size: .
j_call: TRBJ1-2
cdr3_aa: CASSPTGGGYTF
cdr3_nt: TGTGCCAGTAGCCCCACAGGGGGAGGCTACACCTTC

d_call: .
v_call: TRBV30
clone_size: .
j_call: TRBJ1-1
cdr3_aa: CAWNRALYTEAFF
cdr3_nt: TGTGCCTGGAACCGAGCTTTATACACTGAAGCTTTCTTT

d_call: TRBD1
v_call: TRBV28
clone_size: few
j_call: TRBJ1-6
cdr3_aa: CASSFTGTGDSPLHF
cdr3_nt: TGTGCCAGCAGTTTCACCGGGACAGGGGACTCACCCCTCCACTTT

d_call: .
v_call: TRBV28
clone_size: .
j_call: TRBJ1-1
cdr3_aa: CASRQGLGNTEAFF
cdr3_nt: TGTGCCAGCAGACAGGGATTGGGGAACACTGAAGCTTTCTTT

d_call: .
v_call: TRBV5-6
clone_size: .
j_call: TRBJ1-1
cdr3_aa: CASSLVGDVKAFF
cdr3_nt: TGTGCCAGCAGCTTGGTCGGGGATGTAAAAGCTTTCTTT

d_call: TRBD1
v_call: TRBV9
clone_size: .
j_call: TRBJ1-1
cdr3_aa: CASSLATGGTEAFF
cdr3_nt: TGTGCCAGCAGCCTCGCCACAGGGGGCACTGAAGCTTTCTTT

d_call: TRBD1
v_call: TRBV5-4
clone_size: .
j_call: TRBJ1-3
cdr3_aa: CASSLSGTGVSGNTIYF
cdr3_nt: TGTGCCAGCAGTTTATCGGGGACAGGGGTATCGGGAAACACCATATATTTT